This record covers a single TCR beta chain. Its target is unknown. The data belong to a study of TIL therapy for anti-PD-1-resistant metastatic lung cancer. Study as a whole: A few tumors were EGFR-mutant and two were ALK-rearranged. Tumors carried a median 1.5 non-synonymous mutations per megabase. Study-wide results and caveats: Many TIL product clones were absent from baseline tumor, suggesting clonal contraction.

The time point denotes: pre-treatment sample, taken before nivolumab and TIL therapy. Pleural nodules or supraclavicular lymph nodes made up most of the excised metastases sampled. Patients were adults with stage 4 NSCLC. The immunoSEQ assay was v3. Sequencing was performed with immunoSEQ multiplex PCR; in TCRdb, only in-frame clones are kept and a portion is missing. The repertoire holds approximately 11,000 clones, with roughly 60% as singletons. Per the germline V gene, CDR1 is SGHDT and CDR2 is YYEEEE. The ends lost 2 bases at V and 2 bases at J; junction bases unmatched: 1. The length of the CDR3 is 14 residues.

This chain joins TRBV5-6 and TRBJ2-3, with TRBD2 matching over 8 bases. This sample comprised tumor tissue, obtained at baseline. The sequence was collected from a person between 25 and 80 years old with non-small cell lung cancer. CDR3 in amino acids: CASSFGGVTDTQYF. The CDR3, as DNA: TGTGCCAGCAGCTTCGGGGGGGTCACAGATACGCAGTATTTT.